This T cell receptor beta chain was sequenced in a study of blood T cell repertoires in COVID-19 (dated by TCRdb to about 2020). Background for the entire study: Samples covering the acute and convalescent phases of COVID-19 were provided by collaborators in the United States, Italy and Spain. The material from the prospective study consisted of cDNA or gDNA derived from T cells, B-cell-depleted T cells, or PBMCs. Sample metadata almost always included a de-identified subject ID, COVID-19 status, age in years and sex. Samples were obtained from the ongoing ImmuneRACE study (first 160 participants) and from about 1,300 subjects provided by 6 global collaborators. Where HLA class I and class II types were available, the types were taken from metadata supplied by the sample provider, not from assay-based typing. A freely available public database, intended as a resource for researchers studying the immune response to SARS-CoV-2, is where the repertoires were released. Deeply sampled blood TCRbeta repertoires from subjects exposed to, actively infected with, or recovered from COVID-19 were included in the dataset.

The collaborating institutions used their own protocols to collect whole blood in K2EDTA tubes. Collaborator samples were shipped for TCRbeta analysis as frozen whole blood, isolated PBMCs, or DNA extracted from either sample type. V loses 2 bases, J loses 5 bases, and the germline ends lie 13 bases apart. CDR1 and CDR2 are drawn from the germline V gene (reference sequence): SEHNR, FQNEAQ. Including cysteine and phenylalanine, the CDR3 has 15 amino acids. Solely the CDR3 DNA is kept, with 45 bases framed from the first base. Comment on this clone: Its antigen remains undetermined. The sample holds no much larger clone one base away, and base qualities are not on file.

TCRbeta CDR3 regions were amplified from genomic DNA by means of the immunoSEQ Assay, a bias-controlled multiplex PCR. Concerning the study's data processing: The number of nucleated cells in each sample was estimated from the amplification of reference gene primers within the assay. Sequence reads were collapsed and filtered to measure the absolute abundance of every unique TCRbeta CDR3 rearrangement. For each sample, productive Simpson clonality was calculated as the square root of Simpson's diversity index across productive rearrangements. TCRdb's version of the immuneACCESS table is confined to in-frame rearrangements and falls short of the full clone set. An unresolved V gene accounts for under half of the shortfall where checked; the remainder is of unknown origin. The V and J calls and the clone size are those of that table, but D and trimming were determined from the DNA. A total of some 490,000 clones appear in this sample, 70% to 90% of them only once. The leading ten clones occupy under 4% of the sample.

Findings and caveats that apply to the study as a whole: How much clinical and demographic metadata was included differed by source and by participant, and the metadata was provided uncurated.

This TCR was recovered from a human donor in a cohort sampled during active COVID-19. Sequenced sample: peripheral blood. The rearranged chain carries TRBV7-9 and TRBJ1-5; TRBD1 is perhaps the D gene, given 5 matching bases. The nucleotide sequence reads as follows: TGTGCCAGCAGCTTATTCGGAGGGGAGGATCAGCCCCAGCATTTT. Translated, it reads CASSLFGGEDQPQHF.